A single sample gave rise to the 25 T cell receptor beta chains below, sequenced in a study of cytomegalovirus exposure and HLA in healthy donors. The PCR made use of 60 Vbeta and 13 Jbeta primers. The assay was immunoSEQ multiplex PCR, and TCRdb's table has in-frame clones only and misses some. The sample totals 70,000 or so clones. What was sequenced was PBMCs. These receptors came from a man aged 40-55 years in good health and CMV-seronegative.

V usage is TRBV7-9 and J usage is TRBJ1-3; 8 bases match TRBD1. J was trimmed by 3 bases and V by 5 bases; bases with no gene match: 18. Germline V CDR1 and CDR2: SEHNR, FQNEAQ (reference sequence). The CDR3 contains 19 residues. In nucleotides, the CDR3 is TGTGCCAGCAGCCCCGATGGTAGGGACAGGCTTCGGTATGGAAACACCATATATTTT. This sequence encodes CASSPDGRDRLRYGNTIYF.

The CDR3 DNA sequence: TGCGCCAGCAGCTGGACCGGGACTAGCGGGGGCTATCGCCAAGAGACCCAGTACTTC. Protein product: CASSWTGTSGGYRQETQYF. V and J are TRBV5-1 and TRBJ2-5; TRBD2 aligns across 14 bases. The ends lost 3 bases at V and 1 base at J; junction bases unmatched: 11. CDR1 SGHRS and CDR2 YFSETQ come from the germline V gene. This CDR3 is built from 19 residues. The whole variable domain, filled in from reference TRBV5-1 and TRBJ2-5, reads KAGVTQTPRYLIKTRGQQVTLSCSPISGHRSVSWYQQTPGQGLQFLFEYFSETQRNKGNFPGRFSGRQFSNSRSEMNVSTLELGDSALYLCASSWTGTSGGYRQETQYFGPGTRLLVL.

The gene calls are TRBV19 and TRBJ2-7; D gene ambiguous. Germline CDR1 is LNHDA and CDR2 is SQIVND (reference sequence). V dropped 1 base and J dropped 5 bases, with 12 bases sitting between them. There are 14 residues in the CDR3. CDR3 sequence reads: CASSIGAPDNEQYF. Here the CDR3 DNA reads TGTGCCAGTAGTATAGGGGCTCCCGATAACGAGCAGTACTTC.

The chain carries TRBV9 and TRBJ1-1; D unclear. Trimming shortened V by 1 base and J by 0 bases, and 7 bases separated the two germline ends. The CDR3 is made up of 14 amino acids. Looked up from germline, CDR1 is SGDLS and CDR2 is YYNGEE. The CDR3 loop is CASSVKGVNTEAFF. As DNA, the CDR3 is TGTGCCAGCAGCGTAAAGGGAGTGAACACTGAAGCTTTCTTT.

V and J are TRBV5-1 and TRBJ2-3, with TRBD1 identical over 7 bases. V was clipped by 4 bases and J by 3 bases; unmatched bases: 8. This CDR3 spans 15 amino acids. Germline values: CDR1 SGHRS, CDR2 YFSETQ. The CDR3 is CASSPTTGLTDTQYF. The CDR3 region has the DNA TGCGCCAGCAGCCCCACGACAGGGTTGACAGATACGCAGTATTTT.

V is TRBV14 and J is TRBJ1-2, with D possibly being TRBD1 (5 bases). The CDR3 length is 13 residues. V lost 6 bases to trimming and J lost 4 bases, with 12 bases between them. CDR1 SGHDN and CDR2 FVKESK come from the germline V gene. The CDR3 DNA sequence: TGTGCCAGCAGTCCCCCGGGGGGCTATGGCTACACCTTC. Its translation: CASSPPGGYGYTF.

The chain joins TRBV6-1 to TRBJ2-7, with 7 bases lining up with TRBD1. The germline gives CDR1 MNHNS, CDR2 SASEGT. V shed 3 bases and J 7 bases; nucleotides not matched to a gene: 9. This CDR3 contains 14 residues. CDR3 sequence: CASSDRQGRWEQYF. DNA for the CDR3: TGTGCCAGCAGTGACCGACAGGGTCGGTGGGAGCAGTACTTC.

The rearrangement joins TRBV12-5 to TRBJ2-2; 8 bases are a match to TRBD1. J was trimmed by 4 bases and V by 1 base; bases with no gene match: 5. CDR1 LGHNT and CDR2 FRNRAP come from the germline V gene. The CDR3 is 16 amino acids. The CDR3 nucleotides read TGTGCTAGTGGTTTGGACAGGGGGGATCGCACCGGGGAGCTGTTTTTT. It encodes CASGLDRGDRTGELFF.

The chain joins TRBV7-3 to TRBJ2-2, with D hard to call. This CDR3 spans 13 amino acids. CDR1 is SGHTA and CDR2 is FQGTGA in the germline V gene. Trimming left V 4 bases short and J 3 bases short, with 6 bases between. CDR3 bases: TGTGCCAGCAGCTACTCGGACACCGGGGAGCTGTTTTTT. Translated: CASSYSDTGELFF.

About this clone: Likely a read error: the CDR3 ends without its conserved phenylalanine or tryptophan. This chain uses TRBV10-1 with TRBJ1-2; D is undetermined. CDR3 length: 13 residues. Between the trimmed V and J ends, which lost 0 bases and 5 bases, there was a span of 7 bases. CDR1 and CDR2 (germline): WNHNN, SYGVQD (reference sequence). The CDR3 DNA sequence: TGCGCCAGCAGTGAGTCGCGGGGTTATGGCTACACCCTC. This translates into CASSESRGYGYTL.

The CDR3 loop is CSVVGGDTDTQYF. In DNA form, the CDR3 reads TGCAGCGTGGTTGGAGGGGACACAGATACGCAGTATTTT. The chain carries TRBV29-1 and TRBJ2-3; weak D call: TRBD2 (6 bases). The CDR3 spans 13 residues. Germline CDR1 reads SQVTM; CDR2 reads ANQGSEA. V lost 6 bases to trimming and J lost 2 bases, with 12 bases between them.

The V and J genes are TRBV18 and TRBJ1-1; D gene uncertain. This CDR3 has 12 amino acids. V was shortened by 4 bases and J by 3 bases, with 6 bases between the two germline ends. Germline V CDR1 and CDR2: KGHSH, LQKENI. This chain's CDR3 is CASSLRDTEAFF. CDR3 bases: TGTGCCAGCTCACTACGGGACACTGAAGCTTTCTTT. The variable domain in full, completed from reference TRBV18 and TRBJ1-1, reads NAGVMQNPRHLVRRRGQEARLRCSPMKGHSHVYWYRQLPEEGLKFMVYLQKENIIDESGMPKERFSAEFPKEGPSILRIQQVVRGDSAAYFCASSLRDTEAFFGQGTRLTVV.

The V and J genes are TRBV25-1 and TRBJ2-5; tentatively, D is TRBD1 (6 bases). In germline, CDR1 is MGHDK, CDR2 SYGVNS. The CDR3 is 15 amino acids. V was shortened by 4 bases and J by 0 bases, with 12 bases between the two germline ends. CDR3 loop: CASSGPRTDQETQYF. As DNA, the CDR3 is TGTGCCAGCAGTGGCCCCAGGACAGACCAAGAGACCCAGTACTTC.

The chain couples TRBV5-4 to TRBJ1-1; D unresolved. The CDR3 spans 14 residues. Germline V lookup: CDR1 SGHNT, CDR2 YYREEE (reference sequence). V dropped 0 bases and J dropped 4 bases, with 10 bases sitting between them. CDR3 nucleotide sequence: TGTGCCAGCAGCTTGGATTCTCCCGGCACTGAAGCTTTCTTT. Encoded protein: CASSLDSPGTEAFF. Complete variable domain (other parts from reference TRBV5-4 and TRBJ1-1): ETGVTQSPTHLIKTRGQQVTLRCSSQSGHNTVSWYQQALGQGPQFIFQYYREEENGRGNFPPRFSGLQFPNYSSELNVNALELDDSALYLCASSLDSPGTEAFFGQGTRLTVV.

The chain recombines TRBV6-1 with TRBJ2-2, with a possible D match to TRBD2 (5 bases). This CDR3 spans 13 amino acids. The germline V gene encodes CDR1 MNHNS and CDR2 SASEGT. Trimming shortened V by 6 bases and J by 5 bases, and 10 bases separated the two germline ends. The CDR3 DNA is TGTGCCAGCAGCCCTCGGGAAACCGGGGAGCTGTTTTTT. This codes for CASSPRETGELFF.

The chain uses TRBV29-1 and TRBJ2-7, with 7 bases that match TRBD1. Losses at the gene ends were 6 bases for V and 5 bases for J; bases not matched to a gene: 13. This CDR3 contains 14 residues. Per germline, CDR1 SQVTM and CDR2 ANQGSEA. Here the CDR3 reads CSVGDDRVSNEQYF. In nucleotides, the CDR3 is TGCAGCGTGGGAGACGACAGGGTAAGCAACGAGCAGTACTTC.

This chain connects TRBV27 to TRBJ1-2; D perhaps matches TRBD1 (6 bases). Germline V gene lookup returns CDR1 MNHEY and CDR2 SMNVEV (reference sequence). The CDR3 is 14 amino acids. Trimming shortened V by 5 bases and J by 2 bases, and 12 bases separated the two germline ends. The CDR3 DNA reads as TGTGCCAGCAGTCCCCGACAGGCCAACTATGGCTACACCTTC. Translating it yields CASSPRQANYGYTF.

The DNA for the CDR3 is TGTGCCAGCAGCGCCGACAGTAAGAACACTGAAGCTTTCTTT. This encodes CASSADSKNTEAFF. The V and J genes are TRBV9 and TRBJ1-1, with D possibly being TRBD1 (5 bases). This CDR3 comprises 14 residues. V dropped 3 bases and J dropped 1 base, with 10 bases sitting between them. From germline, CDR1 is SGDLS and CDR2 YYNGEE.

The chain joins TRBV2 to TRBJ2-5; 10 positions match TRBD1. The CDR3 is 12 amino acids. Germline lookup yields CDR1 SNHLY and CDR2 FYNNEI. With V trimmed by 6 bases and J by 9 bases, 4 bases remained unmatched. CDR3 coding DNA: TGTGCCAGCAGGGACAGGGGGGGGTCCCAGTACTTC. It translates to CASRDRGGSQYF.

This chain links TRBV30 with TRBJ2-3; TRBD2 matches 8 bases. This CDR3 is 14 amino acids long. Germline V gene lookup returns CDR1 GTSNPN and CDR2 SVGIG (reference sequence). J was trimmed by 2 bases and V by 3 bases; bases with no gene match: 4. In DNA, the CDR3 is TGTGCCTGGAGCGCGGGGGGCTCCACAGATACGCAGTATTTT. It encodes CAWSAGGSTDTQYF.

The chain links TRBV5-1 to TRBJ2-5, with 8 bases lining up with TRBD2. CDR1 and CDR2 (germline): SGHRS, YFSETQ. This CDR3 region has 15 residues. J lost 0 bases, V lost 4 bases, and 5 bases had no gene match. This CDR3 reads CASSRAGDYQETQYF. CDR3 coding DNA: TGCGCCAGCAGCCGAGCGGGGGACTACCAAGAGACCCAGTACTTC. Based on the CDR3 plus reference TRBV5-1 and TRBJ2-5, the full variable domain is KAGVTQTPRYLIKTRGQQVTLSCSPISGHRSVSWYQQTPGQGLQFLFEYFSETQRNKGNFPGRFSGRQFSNSRSEMNVSTLELGDSALYLCASSRAGDYQETQYFGPGTRLLVL.

J is TRBJ2-5 and V is TRBV30; a weak D match, TRBD2 (6 bases). CDR1 and CDR2 (germline): GTSNPN, SVGIG (reference sequence). This CDR3 is 14 amino acids long. The germline V and J ends were trimmed by 1 base and 5 bases, with 14 bases remaining between them. CDR3 loop: CAWSARTIVETQYF. As DNA, the CDR3 is TGTGCCTGGAGTGCCCGGACTATAGTTGAGACCCAGTACTTC.

This chain uses TRBV30 with TRBJ2-3; no definite D call. Germline V gene data show CDR1 as GTSNPN and CDR2 as SVGIG (reference sequence). The length of the CDR3 is 15 residues. Between the trimmed V and J ends, which lost 0 bases and 1 base, there was a span of 11 bases. Here the CDR3 DNA reads TGTGCCTGGAGTGTAGCCGACATAGGCACAGATACGCAGTATTTT. It codes for CAWSVADIGTDTQYF.

The V and J genes are TRBV9 and TRBJ2-5; D may be TRBD2 (6 bases). Per germline, CDR1 SGDLS and CDR2 YYNGEE. This CDR3 has 14 amino acids. The V gene lost 2 bases and the J gene lost 4 bases, with 12 bases spanning the gap. CDR3: CASSVGTPRETQYF. CDR3 in DNA: TGTGCCAGCAGCGTCGGGACTCCGCGAGAGACCCAGTACTTC.

The chain carries TRBV5-6 and TRBJ2-5; the D gene is possibly TRBD2 (6 bases). V lost 3 bases to trimming and J lost 5 bases, with 11 bases between them. Per the germline V gene, CDR1 is SGHDT and CDR2 is YYEEEE. The CDR3 spans 13 residues. The CDR3 DNA reads as TGTGCCAGCAGCTCAGATGGGGGGGAGACCCAGTACTTC. This translates into CASSSDGGETQYF.